Listed below are T cell receptor beta chains from one sample, sequenced in a study of T cells in Graves' hyperthyroidism and ophthalmopathy. MiXCR was run by TCRdb on the multiplex PCR reads, yielding one entry per CDR3 protein. Of approximately 360,000 distinct CDR3 sequences listed, less than 20% are singletons. Source material: blood. The source of these receptors is a woman aged 18-35 years with Graves' hyperthyroidism that later progressed to Graves' ophthalmopathy. CDR3s include the opening cysteine and the closing phenylalanine or tryptophan. A D gene is named only where the DNA matches it firmly. Part of the rows lack a size; the others show once, few, many or a class for expanded clones.

size: few
V: TRBV18
length: 16
D: TRBD2
J: TRBJ2-1
CDR3: CASSPRTSGRNNEQFF
DNA: TGTGCCAGCTCACCGCGGACTAGCGGGAGAAACAATGAGCAGTTCTTC

size: few
V: TRBV20-1
length: 13
D: .
J: TRBJ1-1
CDR3: CSASTAANTEAFF
DNA: TGCAGTGCTAGTACCGCCGCGAACACTGAAGCTTTCTTT

size: .
V: TRBV9
length: 15
D: .
J: TRBJ2-3
CDR3: CASRRAQGLTDTQYF
DNA: TGTGCCAGCAGACGAGCACAGGGACTCACAGATACGCAGTATTTT

size: .
V: TRBV20-1
length: 15
D: TRBD2
J: TRBJ2-7
CDR3: CSARTSGSISHEQYF
DNA: TGCAGTGCTAGGACTAGCGGGAGTATATCCCACGAGCAGTACTTC

size: .
V: TRBV9
length: 13
D: .
J: TRBJ2-3
CDR3: CASSVAPGDTQYF
DNA: TGTGCCAGCAGCGTAGCCCCGGGAGATACGCAGTATTTT

size: .
V: TRBV28
length: 15
D: .
J: TRBJ1-1
CDR3: CASSFGGPVNTEAFF
DNA: TGTGCCAGCAGTTTCGGGGGGCCCGTGAACACTGAAGCTTTCTTT

size: many
V: TRBV7-6
length: 15
D: TRBD1
J: TRBJ1-2
CDR3: CASSPRTGANYGYTF
DNA: TGTGCCAGCAGCCCCCGGACAGGGGCGAACTATGGCTACACCTTC

size: .
V: TRBV30
length: 17
D: .
J: TRBJ2-6
CDR3: CAWSGTGRGSGANVLTF
DNA: TGTGCCTGGAGTGGGACAGGGCGGGGGTCTGGGGCCAACGTCCTGACTTTC

size: few
V: TRBV15
length: 17
D: .
J: TRBJ1-3
CDR3: CATSRVSNGFSGNTIYF
DNA: TGTGCCACCAGCAGAGTTTCGAACGGCTTCTCTGGAAACACCATATATTTT

size: many
V: TRBV20-1
length: 14
D: .
J: TRBJ1-2
CDR3: CSASYTEANYGYTF
DNA: TGCAGTGCTAGCTACACCGAAGCTAACTATGGCTACACCTTC

size: .
V: TRBV5-1
length: 15
D: .
J: TRBJ2-1
CDR3: CASSLAGAMGSEQFF
DNA: TGCGCCAGCAGCTTGGCGGGGGCGATGGGAAGTGAGCAGTTCTTC

size: many
V: TRBV9
length: 15
D: TRBD2
J: TRBJ2-1
CDR3: CASSSGAGGYNEQFF
DNA: TGTGCCAGCAGCTCAGGGGCGGGAGGGTACAATGAGCAGTTCTTC

size: .
V: TRBV10-3
length: 17
D: TRBD2
J: TRBJ2-2
CDR3: CAISESKGLVRTGELFF
DNA: TGTGCCATCAGTGAGTCGAAGGGACTAGTTAGGACCGGGGAGCTGTTTTTT

size: many
V: TRBV5-1
length: 16
D: .
J: TRBJ2-7
CDR3: CASSLTAGLAPYEQYF
DNA: TGCGCCAGCAGCTTGACGGCAGGGCTAGCCCCCTACGAGCAGTACTTC

size: many
V: TRBV5-1
length: 17
D: .
J: TRBJ2-1
CDR3: CASSSRGMAGDHNEQFF
DNA: TGCGCCAGCAGCTCCAGGGGGATGGCGGGAGATCACAATGAGCAGTTCTTC

size: many
V: TRBV27
length: 12
D: .
J: TRBJ2-2
CDR3: CASSSFSGELFF
DNA: TGTGCCAGCAGTAGCTTTTCCGGGGAGCTGTTTTTT

size: many
V: TRBV2
length: 19
D: TRBD2
J: TRBJ2-1
CDR3: CASSNPFQLARWGDNEQFF
DNA: TGTGCCAGCAGTAACCCATTTCAACTAGCGCGATGGGGTGACAATGAGCAGTTCTTC

size: many
V: TRBV7-9
length: 16
D: .
J: TRBJ2-2
CDR3: CASSLEGRRNTGELFF
DNA: TGTGCCAGCAGCTTAGAGGGTCGACGCAACACCGGGGAGCTGTTTTTT

size: many
V: TRBV20-1
length: 17
D: TRBD2
J: TRBJ2-2
CDR3: CSARGLAGTRNTGELFF
DNA: TGCAGTGCTAGAGGACTAGCGGGGACGAGAAACACCGGGGAGCTGTTTTTT

size: .
V: TRBV28
length: 14
D: .
J: TRBJ1-2
CDR3: CASSFEGGGYGYTF
DNA: TGTGCCAGCAGTTTCGAGGGGGGGGGCTATGGCTACACCTTC

size: many
V: TRBV20-1
length: 12
D: .
J: TRBJ1-2
CDR3: CSAARDDGGYTF
DNA: TGCAGTGCTGCCCGGGACGATGGCGGCTACACCTTC

size: .
V: TRBV9
length: 17
D: .
J: TRBJ2-1
CDR3: CASSVVGQLTTYNEQLF
DNA: TGTGCCAGCAGCGTAGTGGGTCAGCTAACCACCTACAATGAGCAGCTCTTC

size: many
V: TRBV6-1
length: 16
D: .
J: TRBJ2-1
CDR3: CASSERGRMTYNEQFF
DNA: TGTGCCAGCAGTGAACGGGGGAGGATGACCTACAATGAGCAGTTCTTC

size: few
V: TRBV3-1
length: 16
D: .
J: TRBJ2-7
CDR3: CASSPTPGPNSYEQYF
DNA: TGTGCCAGCAGCCCCACGCCGGGACCGAACTCCTACGAGCAGTACTTC

size: many
V: TRBV28
length: 13
D: .
J: TRBJ1-5
CDR3: CASSLYGDQPQHF
DNA: TGTGCCAGCAGTTTATATGGAGACCAGCCCCAGCATTTT

size: many
V: TRBV7-2
length: 16
D: .
J: TRBJ2-5
CDR3: CASSPLGGGEQETQYF
DNA: TGTGCCAGCAGCCCCCTTGGGGGTGGGGAACAAGAGACCCAGTACTTC

size: many
V: TRBV12-3/TRBV12-4
length: 14
D: .
J: TRBJ1-2
CDR3: CASSLKGGDYGYTF
DNA: TGTGCCAGCAGTTTAAAGGGTGGAGACTATGGCTACACCTTC

size: .
V: TRBV28
length: 15
D: TRBD2
J: TRBJ2-1
CDR3: CASSVDNSGRNEQFF
DNA: TGTGCCAGCAGCGTGGATAATAGCGGGAGGAATGAGCAGTTCTTC

size: many
V: TRBV2
length: 14
D: .
J: TRBJ2-3
CDR3: CASSAEAGTDTQYF
DNA: TGTGCCAGCAGCGCGGAGGCCGGCACAGATACGCAGTATTTT

size: few
V: TRBV9
length: 14
D: .
J: TRBJ1-1
CDR3: CASSVMGGNTEAFF
DNA: TGTGCCAGCAGCGTCATGGGGGGGAACACTGAAGCTTTCTTT

size: .
V: TRBV7-9
length: 17
D: TRBD1
J: TRBJ2-1
CDR3: CASKFPGQGVDYNEQFF
DNA: TGTGCCAGCAAGTTTCCGGGACAGGGGGTCGACTACAATGAGCAGTTCTTC

size: few
V: TRBV2
length: 15
D: TRBD1
J: TRBJ1-2
CDR3: CASKDRDSEFYGYTF
DNA: TGTGCCAGCAAAGACCGGGACAGCGAATTCTATGGCTACACCTTC

size: .
V: TRBV6-1
length: 15
D: TRBD2
J: TRBJ2-7
CDR3: CASSEWSSGSREQYF
DNA: TGTGCCAGCAGTGAATGGTCTAGCGGGAGTCGTGAGCAGTACTTC

size: .
V: TRBV5-5
length: 14
D: .
J: TRBJ2-7
CDR3: CASSPVGGRHEQYF
DNA: TGTGCCAGCAGTCCGGTCGGGGGGCGCCACGAGCAGTACTTC

size: many
V: TRBV29-1
length: 12
D: .
J: TRBJ2-2
CDR3: CSVVGNTGELFF
DNA: TGCAGCGTTGTGGGGAACACCGGGGAGCTGTTTTTT

size: .
V: TRBV11-2
length: 15
D: .
J: TRBJ1-1
CDR3: CASSLVSRENTEAFF
DNA: TGTGCCAGCAGCTTAGTTTCAAGGGAGAACACTGAAGCTTTCTTT